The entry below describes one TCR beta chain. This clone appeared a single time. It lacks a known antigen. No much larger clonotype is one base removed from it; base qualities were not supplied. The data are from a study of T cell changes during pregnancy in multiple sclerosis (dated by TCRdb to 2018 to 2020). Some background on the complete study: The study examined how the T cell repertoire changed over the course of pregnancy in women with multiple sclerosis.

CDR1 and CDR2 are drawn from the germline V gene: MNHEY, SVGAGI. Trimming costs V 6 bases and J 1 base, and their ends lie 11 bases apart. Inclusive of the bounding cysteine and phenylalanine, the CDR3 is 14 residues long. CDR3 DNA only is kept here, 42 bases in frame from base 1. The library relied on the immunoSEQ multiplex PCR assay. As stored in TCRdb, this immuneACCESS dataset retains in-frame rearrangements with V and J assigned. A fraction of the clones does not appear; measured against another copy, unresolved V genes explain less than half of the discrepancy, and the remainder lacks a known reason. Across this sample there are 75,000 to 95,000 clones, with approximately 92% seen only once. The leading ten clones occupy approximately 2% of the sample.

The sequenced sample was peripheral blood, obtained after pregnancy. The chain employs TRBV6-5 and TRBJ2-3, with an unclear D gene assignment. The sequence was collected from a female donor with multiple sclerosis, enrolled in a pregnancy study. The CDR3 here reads CASSLTQGTDTQYF. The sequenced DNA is TGTGCCAGCAGCTTAACGCAGGGCACAGATACGCAGTATTTT.